The next 10 T cell receptor beta chains were all read from a single sample in a study of blood T cell repertoires in COVID-19. Generated by immunoSEQ multiplex PCR, the TCRdb table keeps only in-frame clones and is missing some. The table records approximately 470,000 clones, approximately 83% of them present only once. Material for sequencing was peripheral blood. These receptors originate from a human donor in a cohort sampled during active COVID-19.

The chain employs TRBV5-6 and TRBJ2-5; tentatively, D is TRBD1 (6 bases). This CDR3 spans 13 amino acids. Germline CDR1 and CDR2: SGHDT and YYEEEE. Trimming took off 2 bases at V and 3 bases at J, with 8 bases between the two ends. CDR3 sequence: CASSFGQKETQYF. In nucleotides, the CDR3 is TGTGCCAGCAGCTTCGGACAGAAAGAGACCCAGTACTTC. The full variable domain, its missing parts supplied by reference TRBV5-6 and TRBJ2-5, is DAGVTQSPTHLIKTRGQQVTLRCSPKSGHDTVSWYQQALGQGPQFIFQYYEEEERQRGNFPDRFSGHQFPNYSSELNVNALLLGDSALYLCASSFGQKETQYFGPGTRLLVL.

This chain uses TRBV6-6 with TRBJ1-3, with D perhaps TRBD1 (6 bases). V lost 11 bases and J lost 0, with 14 bases in between. Per the germline V gene, CDR1 is MNHNY and CDR2 is SVGAGI (reference sequence). The CDR3 runs 14 residues. The CDR3 nucleotides read TGTGCCTGCTCGGGGGGCGTCTCTGGAAACACCATATATTTT. Translated: CACSGGVSGNTIYF.

The rearrangement joins TRBV5-1 to TRBJ2-1; D call uncertain. With 0 bases removed from V and 4 bases from J, the gap between germline ends came to 14 bases. The CDR3 covers 16 residues. CDR1 is SGHRS, CDR2 YFSETQ, per germline. The CDR3 DNA reads TGCGCCAGCAGCTTGGTCCTCGGCAGCGTATACAATGAGCAGTTCTTC. Its protein product is CASSLVLGSVYNEQFF.

This chain links TRBV6-2 or TRBV6-3 with TRBJ2-2; D perhaps matches TRBD1 (5 bases). Trimming removed 2 bases from V and 5 bases from J, with 9 bases in between. Germline V lookup: CDR1 MNHEY, CDR2 SVGEGT. The CDR3 loop spans 14 amino acids. The CDR3 DNA follows: TGTGCCAGCAGTTACCCAAAGGGGACCGGGGAGCTGTTTTTT. Protein product: CASSYPKGTGELFF.

The chain links TRBV19 to TRBJ2-6, with 9 positions matching TRBD2. Trimming took 3 bases from V and 0 from J; bases not matched to a gene: 12. The CDR3 runs 20 residues. Germline V lookup: CDR1 LNHDA, CDR2 SQIVND (reference sequence). CDR3 sequence (DNA): TGTGCCAGTAGTATTATAGCCGGGCTAGCGGGGAGCTCTGGGGCCAACGTCCTGACTTTC. Translation: CASSIIAGLAGSSGANVLTF.

V usage is TRBV6-2 or TRBV6-3 and J usage is TRBJ1-1; 7 positions match TRBD1. Trimming removed 2 bases from V and 2 bases from J; junction bases left unmatched: 2. There are 14 residues in the CDR3. Germline V gene data show CDR1 as MNHEY and CDR2 as SVGEGT. The CDR3 loop is CASSYQGVNTEAFF. The CDR3 DNA reads as TGTGCCAGCAGTTACCAGGGGGTAAACACTGAAGCTTTCTTT.

This chain uses TRBV7-3 with TRBJ2-5; D is perhaps TRBD1 (5 bases). CDR1 and CDR2 from the germline V gene are SGHTA and FQGTGA. V lost 2 bases to trimming and J lost 5 bases, with 9 bases between them. The CDR3 totals 13 residues. DNA of the CDR3: TGTGCCAGCAGCTTAGGGGCATTCGAGACCCAGTACTTC. Translation: CASSLGAFETQYF.

This clone was observed once. The chain joins TRBV16 to TRBJ2-3, with a weak D call TRBD2 (5 bases). Germline V CDR1 and CDR2: KGHSY, FQNENV. V lost 2 bases and J 4 bases, leaving 13 bases between the germline ends. The CDR3 is 15 amino acids. This CDR3 is CASSQLAAEADTQYF. CDR3 nucleotide sequence: TGTGCCAGCAGCCAACTAGCTGCGGAGGCAGATACGCAGTATTTT.

This clone came up once. The chain joins TRBV5-1 to TRBJ2-1, with 10 positions matching TRBD2. The CDR3 has 15 amino acids. V lost 2 bases and J lost 6; bases outside the gene matches: 5. Germline lookup yields CDR1 SGHRS and CDR2 YFSETQ. The CDR3 DNA reads as TGCGCCAGCAGCTTTAAGCGGGAGGGCCCCAATGAGCAGTTCTTC. Its protein product is CASSFKREGPNEQFF.

The chain links TRBV18 to TRBJ1-1, with 7 bases fitting TRBD1. The germline gives CDR1 KGHSH, CDR2 LQKENI. V shed 2 bases and J 1 base; nucleotides not matched to a gene: 4. CDR3 length equals 15 residues. This chain's CDR3 is CASSPEQGENTEAFF. CDR3 nucleotide sequence: TGTGCCAGCTCACCAGAGCAGGGGGAGAACACTGAAGCTTTCTTT.